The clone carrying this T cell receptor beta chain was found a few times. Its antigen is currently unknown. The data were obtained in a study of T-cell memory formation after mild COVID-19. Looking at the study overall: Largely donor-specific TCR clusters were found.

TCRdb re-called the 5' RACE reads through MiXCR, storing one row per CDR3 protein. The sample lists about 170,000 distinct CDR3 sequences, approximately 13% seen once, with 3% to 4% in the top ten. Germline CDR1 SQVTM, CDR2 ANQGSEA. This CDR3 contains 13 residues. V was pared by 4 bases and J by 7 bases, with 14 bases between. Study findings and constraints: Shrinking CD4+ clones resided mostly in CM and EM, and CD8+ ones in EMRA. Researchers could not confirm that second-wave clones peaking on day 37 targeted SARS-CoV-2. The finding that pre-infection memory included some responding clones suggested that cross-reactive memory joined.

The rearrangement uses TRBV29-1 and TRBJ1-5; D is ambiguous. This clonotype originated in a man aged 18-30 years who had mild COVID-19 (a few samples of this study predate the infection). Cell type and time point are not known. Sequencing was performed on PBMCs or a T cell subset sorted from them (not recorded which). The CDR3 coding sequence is TGCAGCGTTGGGTACAGTCGGCAGCAGCCCCAGCATTTT. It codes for CSVGYSRQQPQHF.